This is a list of T cell receptor beta chains from one sample in a study of beta chain features in type 1 diabetes. Clones were sequenced by immunoSEQ multiplex PCR, and TCRdb holds only the in-frame ones, with some missing. The sample records 150,000 or so clones, roughly 59% being singletons. The sequencing input was naive CD4+ T cells from blood. The receptors were gathered from a man aged 30-40 years with type 1 diabetes. Each CDR3 is given with its conserved first and last residue. The order of the fields is D gene, J gene, clone size, V gene, CDR3 DNA, CDR3 protein. A D gene is named only where the DNA matches it firmly. Size values are once, few and many counts, or a class for expanded clones, and some rows have none.

TRBD1 TRBJ1-2 NA TRBV9 TGTGCCAGCAGCGCAGGGACAGCTTATGGCTACACCTTC CASSAGTAYGYTF
NA TRBJ2-6 NA TRBV30 TGTGCCGCCGAGCGACGGTACTCTGGGGCCAACGTCCTGACTTTC CAAERRYSGANVLTF
NA TRBJ1-3 NA TRBV23-1 TGCGCCAGCAGTCGTCCATACCACTCTGGAAACACCATATATTTT CASSRPYHSGNTIYF
NA TRBJ2-3 NA TRBV6-5 TGTGCCAGCAGTTGGGAGGCATCAGATACGCAGTATTTT CASSWEASDTQYF
TRBD1 TRBJ1-1 NA TRBV4-3 TGCGCCAGCAGAGGGGACAGGCAGAACACTGAAGCTTTCTTT CASRGDRQNTEAFF
NA TRBJ2-7 few TRBV19 TGCGCCAACCTACAGGGTTGCGAGCAGTACTTC CANLQGCEQYF
TRBD1 TRBJ2-5 NA TRBV7-2 TGTGCCAGCAGCTTAGAAGGACAGGGATGGCAAGAGACCCAGTACTTC CASSLEGQGWQETQYF
NA TRBJ2-5 NA TRBV28 TGTGCCAGCAGTCGCCGACGAGAGACCCAGTACTTC CASSRRRETQYF
NA TRBJ2-7 NA TRBV29-1 TGCAGCGTTAAAGGGGCAGGGAAACACGAGCAGTACTTC CSVKGAGKHEQYF
TRBD1 TRBJ2-1 NA TRBV7-8 TGTGCCAGCCGATACAGGGGTCTCAGCTCCTACAATGAGCAGTTCTTC CASRYRGLSSYNEQFF
NA TRBJ1-4 NA TRBV7-8 TGTGCCAGCAGCATGAATGAAAAACTGTTTTTT CASSMNEKLFF
NA TRBJ1-5 NA TRBV2 TGTGCCAGCAGTGTCGGAGGGTTCCAGCCCCAGCATTTT CASSVGGFQPQHF
NA TRBJ1-6 once TRBV28 TGTGCCAGCAGCGGTAGACAGTTGTCACCCCTCCACTTT CASSGRQLSPLHF
NA TRBJ2-4 few TRBV29-1 TGCAGCGTTGTTTATAGCGTTAACATTCAGTACTTC CSVVYSVNIQYF
NA TRBJ2-4 few TRBV28 TGTGCCAGCAGTCCCGGGACTGCAGCCAAAAACATTCAGTACTTC CASSPGTAAKNIQYF
NA TRBJ2-3 NA TRBV10-3 TGTGCCATCAGTGAGGGTAGGCCAGATACGCAGTATTTT CAISEGRPDTQYF
TRBD1 TRBJ1-1 NA TRBV6-5 TGTGCCAGCAGTTTCGACAGGGGCACTGAAGCTTTCTTT CASSFDRGTEAFF
NA TRBJ2-3 NA TRBV7-9 TGTGCCAGCAGCCAGGGTGGGACAGATACGCAGTATTTT CASSQGGTDTQYF
TRBD1 TRBJ2-3 NA TRBV6-5 TGTGCCAGCAGTCGACAGGGGAACACAGATACGCAGTATTTT CASSRQGNTDTQYF
NA TRBJ1-2 NA TRBV20-1 TGCAGTGCTATCGGCAGCTATGGCTACACCTTC CSAIGSYGYTF
NA TRBJ2-5 few TRBV18 TGTGCCAGCTCACGGCTTGAAGAGACCCAGTACTTC CASSRLEETQYF
NA TRBJ2-5 NA TRBV29-1 TGCAGCGCCGAGGGGACGGACGGTAACCAAGAGACCCAGTACTTC CSAEGTDGNQETQYF
NA TRBJ1-2 NA TRBV4-3 TGCGCCAGCAGCCAAGCTAGCTATGGCTACACCTTC CASSQASYGYTF
TRBD2 TRBJ2-3 NA TRBV10-3 TGTGCCATCAGTGATCCGAGCGGGGGGAGGCCAGATACGCAGTATTTT CAISDPSGGRPDTQYF
TRBD2 TRBJ2-1 NA TRBV4-3 TGCGCCAGCAGCCAAGGACAGCGGGGAGACAATGAGCAGTTCTTC CASSQGQRGDNEQFF
NA TRBJ2-3 NA TRBV18 TGTGCCAGCTCACCACCAGCCGGGCCCACAGATACGCAGTATTTT CASSPPAGPTDTQYF
NA TRBJ1-3 NA TRBV25-1 TGTGCCAGCAGCCATTCGGGGAAATCTGGAAACACCATATATTTT CASSHSGKSGNTIYF
TRBD1 TRBJ1-1 NA TRBV30 TGTGCCGGAGGGACAGCCCATCGGATGAACACTGAAGCTTTCTTT CAGGTAHRMNTEAFF
NA TRBJ2-5 NA TRBV28 TGTGCCAGCAGTTTATCCGGGACAAAGAGGCGGGAGACCCAGTACTTC CASSLSGTKRRETQYF
NA TRBJ2-1 NA TRBV4-3 TGCGCCAGCAGCAATCCCGGGACGCCGATGGATGAGCAGTTCTTC CASSNPGTPMDEQFF
NA TRBJ2-3 NA TRBV5-4 TGTGCCAGCAGCTTGGCATCAGGGGCCACAGATACGCAGTATTTT CASSLASGATDTQYF
TRBD2 TRBJ2-3 NA TRBV4-3 TGCGCCAGCAGCCAAGATGAAGCTAGCGGGACTATTAGCGCAGATACGCAGTATTTT CASSQDEASGTISADTQYF
NA TRBJ1-1 NA TRBV19 TGTGCCAGTACCCTCCCTGGGGCACTCATGAACACTGAAGCTTTCTTT CASTLPGALMNTEAFF
NA TRBJ2-7 few TRBV25-1 TGTGCCACCCTTGAGGGGCTTGCCTACGAGCAGTACTTC CATLEGLAYEQYF
NA TRBJ2-5 NA TRBV2 TGTGCCAGTAGACTTCAAGAGACCCAGTACTTC CASRLQETQYF
NA TRBJ2-4 NA TRBV7-2 TGTGCCAGCAGCTTAAACACCAAAAACATTCAGTACTTC CASSLNTKNIQYF
NA TRBJ1-5 NA TRBV30 TGTGCCTGGAGTTTCAATCAGCCCCAGCATTTT CAWSFNQPQHF
NA TRBJ2-7 NA TRBV7-2 TGTGCCAGCAGCTTACGACGAGCCTCCTACGAGCAGTACTTC CASSLRRASYEQYF
TRBD2 TRBJ2-1 NA TRBV9 TGTGCCAGCAGCGTGACTAGCGGGGGTTACAATGAGCAGTTCTTC CASSVTSGGYNEQFF
NA TRBJ2-1 NA TRBV14 TGTGCCAGCAGCCAAGATGCTCAGGGCGGTCCTTACTATGAGCAGTTCTTC CASSQDAQGGPYYEQFF
TRBD1 TRBJ1-4 NA TRBV11-2 TGTGCCAGCAGCCCGGGACAGGGAAATGAAAAACTGTTTTTT CASSPGQGNEKLFF
NA TRBJ1-6 once TRBV30 TGTGCCTGGACCCAAAGGTATAATTCACCCCTCCACTTT CAWTQRYNSPLHF
TRBD1 TRBJ1-3 few TRBV29-1 TGCAGCGTTTCCGGGACAGAGAGCTCTGGAAACACCATATATTTT CSVSGTESSGNTIYF
NA TRBJ1-5 NA TRBV30 TGTGCCTGGAGTGTAAACAGCAACAATCAGCCCCAGCATTTT CAWSVNSNNQPQHF
NA TRBJ1-6 NA TRBV30 TGTGCCTGGAGTGCCACAGGGTCTTCACCCCTCCACTTT CAWSATGSSPLHF
NA TRBJ1-5 NA TRBV19 TGTGCCAGTAGCTCCGGCCGGGGCAATCAGCCCCAGCATTTT CASSSGRGNQPQHF
NA TRBJ1-2 NA TRBV29-1 TGCAGCGTTGAAGTTAACATAGGGGAAAACTATGGCTACACCTTC CSVEVNIGENYGYTF
TRBD1 TRBJ2-3 NA TRBV7-7 TGTGCTAGCAGCTTATCAGGTCGGGGACAGGGCGCAGATACGCAGTATTTT CASSLSGRGQGADTQYF
NA TRBJ2-1 few TRBV25-1 TGTGCCAGCAGTAGACTCGACAGACTCAATGAGCAGTTCTTC CASSRLDRLNEQFF
NA TRBJ2-1 NA TRBV4-3 TGCGCCAGCAGCCAAGATCGTGGGGAGAGCTCCTACAATGAGCAGTTCTTC CASSQDRGESSYNEQFF
NA TRBJ1-4 NA TRBV29-1 TGCAGCGTTGGGACGGCCTATAATGAAAAACTGTTTTTT CSVGTAYNEKLFF
TRBD1 TRBJ1-1 NA TRBV29-1 TGCAGCGTTGAAAGTGGGTCCGGGACAGGGGGACTCGGTGAAGCTTTCTTT CSVESGSGTGGLGEAFF
TRBD1 TRBJ2-7 NA TRBV10-3 TGTGCCATCAGTGACAAGACAGGGCTCACCTACGAGCAGTACTTC CAISDKTGLTYEQYF
TRBD2 TRBJ2-7 NA TRBV29-1 TGCAGCGGCCGACTAGCAGACGAGCAGTACTTC CSGRLADEQYF
TRBD1 TRBJ2-5 NA TRBV14 TGTGCCAGCAGCCAAGGGACAGGGGTGATCGAGACCCAGTACTTC CASSQGTGVIETQYF
TRBD2 TRBJ2-5 once TRBV9 TGTGCCAGCAGCGCTAGCGGGGGGACCTTTGAGACCCAGTACTTC CASSASGGTFETQYF
TRBD1 TRBJ2-5 once TRBV7-7 TGTGCCAGCAGCGGAGGACAGGGAGCTCAAGAGACCCAGTACTTC CASSGGQGAQETQYF
TRBD2 TRBJ2-5 NA TRBV4-3 TGCGCCAGCAGCCTAAACCACCTGAGCGGGGGGGCCCGGGAGACCCAGTACTTC CASSLNHLSGGARETQYF
TRBD2 TRBJ2-1 few TRBV10-3 TGTGCCATCAGTGACCCGGGACTAGCGGGGTCTGAGCAGTTCTTC CAISDPGLAGSEQFF
NA TRBJ1-2 NA TRBV30 TGTGCCTGGAGTGTGCAGGGACCCACTGGCTACACCTTC CAWSVQGPTGYTF